A single sample gave rise to the 14 T cell receptor beta chains below, sequenced in a study of STAT5B mutations in CD4+ large granular lymphocyte leukemia. TCRdb's table, derived via immunoSEQ multiplex PCR, lists solely in-frame clones and lacks some. The data show about 32,000 clones, about 78% seen once. Sequencing was carried out using CD4+ T cells from blood buffy coats. These TCRs come from a human donor in good health.

A few counts support this clone. The chain is built from TRBV28 and TRBJ2-7; D is uncertain. CDR3 length: 12 amino acids. V lost 2 bases and J lost 6, with 8 bases in between. Germline V gene lookup returns CDR1 MDHEN and CDR2 SYDVKM. The CDR3: CASSLRVSEQYF. The CDR3 DNA follows: TGTGCCAGCAGTTTACGGGTCTCCGAGCAGTACTTC.

The V gene is TRBV6-8, the J gene TRBJ2-5; 7 positions agree with TRBD2. Trimming at V came to 5 bases and at J to 5 bases, leaving 17 bases not matched to a gene. The germline CDR1 and CDR2 sequences are MNHGY and SAAAGT. The length of the CDR3 is 17 residues. The CDR3 DNA reads as TGTGCCAGCAGTGCGGTGTGGACTAGGGTATTTAGGGAGACCCAGTACTTC. It codes for CASSAVWTRVFRETQYF.

The chain joins TRBV18 to TRBJ1-3; 7 nucleotides line up with TRBD1. V lost 5 bases and J lost 0; bases outside the gene matches: 16. Germline CDR1 and CDR2: KGHSH and LQKENI. CDR3 length: 19 amino acids. The CDR3 here is CASSTTVWTGRSSGNTIYF. The CDR3 DNA reads TGTGCCAGCTCAACCACCGTATGGACAGGTCGATCCTCTGGAAACACCATATATTTT.

The rearrangement links TRBV5-1 to TRBJ2-3; TRBD2 matches at 15 bases. Germline CDR1 and CDR2: SGHRS and YFSETQ. Unmatched junction bases numbered 3, after V lost 3 bases and J lost 4 bases. The CDR3 consists of 16 residues. This CDR3 is CASSWTSGGVSDTQYF. The CDR3 coding sequence is TGCGCCAGCAGCTGGACTAGCGGGGGGGTGTCAGATACGCAGTATTTT.

The chain employs TRBV19 and TRBJ2-7; 9 nucleotides agree with TRBD2. V gave up 4 bases and J gave up 3 bases; unmatched junction bases: 4. This CDR3 contains 14 residues. Looked up from germline, CDR1 is LNHDA and CDR2 is SQIVND (reference sequence). CDR3 loop: CASSRGTSSYEQYF. The CDR3 DNA reads as TGTGCCAGTAGTAGGGGGACTAGCAGCTACGAGCAGTACTTC.

V is TRBV5-6 and J is TRBJ2-5, with 7 bases that match TRBD2. V lost 2 bases, J lost 9 bases, and 13 bases stayed unmatched. Germline V CDR1 and CDR2: SGHDT, YYEEEE. This CDR3 has 15 residues. The CDR3 DNA is TGTGCCAGCAGCTTAGGGGACTACCCTTTTCGGCCCCAGTACTTC. Translated: CASSLGDYPFRPQYF.

This sequence joins TRBV7-2 and TRBJ2-5, with D uncertain. The CDR3 covers 17 residues. The germline V gene encodes CDR1 SGHTA and CDR2 FQGNSA. Trimming stripped 0 bases from V and 5 bases from J, with 19 bases between. The CDR3 is CASSLAHSSRAVETQYF. The CDR3 nucleotides are TGTGCCAGCAGCTTAGCGCACAGCTCCCGGGCGGTGGAGACCCAGTACTTC. Variable domain in full (rest from reference TRBV7-2 and TRBJ2-5): GAGVSQSPSNKVTEKGKDVELRCDPISGHTALYWYRQSLGQGLEFLIYFQGNSAPDKSGLPSDRFSAERTGGSVSTLTIQRTQQEDSAVYLCASSLAHSSRAVETQYFGPGTRLLVL.

In its sample, this clone was seen a few times. The DNA of the CDR3 is TGTGCCAGCAGCTTAGAATACAGGGGATATGGCTACACCTTC. Translating it yields CASSLEYRGYGYTF. The gene calls are TRBV7-9 and TRBJ1-2, with 7 positions matching TRBD1. The CDR3 spans 14 residues. The V segment lost 1 base and the J segment 5 bases; nucleotides outside the gene matches: 4. CDR1 and CDR2 from the germline V gene are SEHNR and FQNEAQ (reference sequence). The full variable domain, its missing parts supplied by reference TRBV7-9 and TRBJ1-2, is DTGVSQNPRHKITKRGQNVTFRCDPISEHNRLYWYRQTLGQGPEFLTYFQNEAQLEKSRLLSDRFSAERPKGSFSTLEIQRTEQGDSAMYLCASSLEYRGYGYTFGSGTRLTVV.

The genes are TRBV28 and TRBJ2-1; D is unresolved. V gave up 3 bases and J gave up 1 base, with 7 bases separating them. CDR3 size: 14 residues. Germline V gives CDR1 MDHEN, CDR2 SYDVKM. The CDR3 bases are TGTGCCAGCAGTTTTATGGGGTCCTACAATGAGCAGTTCTTC. This gives the protein CASSFMGSYNEQFF. Variable domain in full (rest from reference TRBV28 and TRBJ2-1): DVKVTQSSRYLVKRTGEKVFLECVQDMDHENMFWYRQDPGLGLRLIYFSYDVKMKEKGDIPEGYSVSREKKERFSLILESASTNQTSMYLCASSFMGSYNEQFFGPGTRLTVL.

The chain recombines TRBV30 with TRBJ2-4; D unclear. Germline V gene lookup returns CDR1 GTSNPN and CDR2 SVGIG (reference sequence). This CDR3 has 18 residues. V was clipped by 4 bases and J by 0 bases, with 22 bases between them. The CDR3 region has the DNA TGTGCCTGGATTCGTTTCAGCCGAAAAGTCCTAGCCAAAAACATTCAGTACTTC. Translated, it gives CAWIRFSRKVLAKNIQYF.

The genes are TRBV19 and TRBJ1-5, with D maybe TRBD1 (6 bases). Trimming stripped 7 bases from V and 3 bases from J, with 13 bases between. Germline CDR1 is LNHDA and CDR2 is SQIVND (reference sequence). The CDR3 sequence is 14 residues long. CDR3: CASTDREYNQPQHF. CDR3 bases: TGTGCCAGTACGGACAGAGAGTACAATCAGCCCCAGCATTTT. Using reference TRBV19 and TRBJ1-5 for the parts outside the CDR3, the full variable domain is DGGITQSPKYLFRKEGQNVTLSCEQNLNHDAMYWYRQDPGQGLRLIYYSQIVNDFQKGDIAEGYSVSREKKESFPLTVTSAQKNPTAFYLCASTDREYNQPQHFGDGTRLSIL.

The chain carries TRBV4-1 and TRBJ2-5; D call uncertain. Germline lookup yields CDR1 MGHRA and CDR2 YSYEKL. This CDR3 has 16 residues. The V end was cut by 1 base, the J end by 5 bases, with 17 bases between. The CDR3, as DNA: TGCGCCAGCAGCCAAGGCGTGACACCCCAACGGGAGACCCAGTACTTC. It encodes CASSQGVTPQRETQYF.

This clone has a single count. The chain employs TRBV7-2 and TRBJ2-2; 9 nucleotides line up with TRBD2. The CDR3 length is 16 residues. Per the germline V gene, CDR1 is SGHTA and CDR2 is FQGNSA. V was pared by 3 bases and J by 7 bases, with 9 bases of the junction left unmatched. CDR3 protein: CASSFDSGTSSGELFF. The CDR3 DNA is TGTGCCAGCAGCTTTGATTCCGGGACTAGCAGCGGGGAGCTGTTTTTT. Full variable domain (rest looked up from reference TRBV7-2 and TRBJ2-2): GAGVSQSPSNKVTEKGKDVELRCDPISGHTALYWYRQSLGQGLEFLIYFQGNSAPDKSGLPSDRFSAERTGGSVSTLTIQRTQQEDSAVYLCASSFDSGTSSGELFFGEGSRLTVL.

This rearrangement joins TRBV19 to TRBJ1-5; D is unresolved. V gave up 4 bases and J gave up 6 bases, with 7 bases separating them. Germline V gives CDR1 LNHDA, CDR2 SQIVND (reference sequence). The CDR3 loop spans 12 amino acids. This CDR3 reads CASSRNSQPQHF. The CDR3 nucleotides read TGTGCCAGTAGTAGGAACAGTCAGCCCCAGCATTTT.